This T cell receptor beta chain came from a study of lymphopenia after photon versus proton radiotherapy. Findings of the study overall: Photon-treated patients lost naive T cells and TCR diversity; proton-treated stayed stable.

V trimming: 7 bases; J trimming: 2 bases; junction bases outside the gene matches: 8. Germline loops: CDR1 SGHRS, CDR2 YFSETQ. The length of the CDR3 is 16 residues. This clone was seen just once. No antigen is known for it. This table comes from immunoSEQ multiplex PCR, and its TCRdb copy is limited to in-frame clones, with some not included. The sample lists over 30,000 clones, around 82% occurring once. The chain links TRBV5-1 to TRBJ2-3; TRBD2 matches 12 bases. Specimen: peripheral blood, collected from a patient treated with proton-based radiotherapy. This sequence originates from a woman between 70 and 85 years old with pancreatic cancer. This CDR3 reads CASDGGLAGITDTQYF. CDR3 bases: TGCGCCAGCGACGGGGGACTAGCGGGTATCACAGATACGCAGTATTTT.